This TCR beta chain was observed in a study of cytomegalovirus exposure and HLA in healthy donors. As for the study in general: Unique TCRs from HLA-typed donors, 80 million to 100 million of them, were held in an early data release.

V gave up 5 bases and J gave up 2 bases; unmatched junction bases: 6. The CDR3 length is 15 residues. Germline CDR1 is SQVTM and CDR2 is ANQGSEA. Study-level results: High specificity and sensitivity for cytomegalovirus status were reported for the classifier. The authors judged a highly shared variant cluster likely a sequencing artifact.

The PCR was carried out with 60 Vbeta primers and 13 Jbeta primers. Data came from immunoSEQ multiplex PCR; TCRdb stores just in-frame clones and leaves some out. The repertoire has 110,000 or so clones, 77% of them found once; the top ten carry approximately 5%. With respect to this clone: The antigen remains unidentified.

V usage is TRBV29-1 and J usage is TRBJ2-5, with 12 bases lining up with TRBD2. The receptor comes from a man aged 45-60 years in good health and CMV-seropositive. Sequencing was performed on PBMCs. CDR3 DNA: TGCAGCGTTTCTCTAGCGGGAGGGGTTCAAGAGACCCAGTACTTC. This translates into CSVSLAGGVQETQYF. The full variable domain, in which reference TRBV29-1 and TRBJ2-5 provide the parts outside the CDR3, is SAVISQKPSRDICQRGTSLTIQCQVDSQVTMMFWYRQQPGQSLTLIATANQGSEATYESGFVIDKFPISRPNLTFSTLTVSNMSPEDSSIYLCSVSLAGGVQETQYFGPGTRLLVL.